The next 29 T cell receptor beta chains were all read from a single sample in a study of human T cells and chemical hapten exposure. Time point of the sample: patch test 2, 6 weeks after DPC sensitization. As for treatment: therapeutic diphenylcyclopropenone sensitization with weekly scalp DPC. TCRdb fed the RACE reads into MiXCR, producing one record per CDR3 protein. The sample includes roughly 120,000 distinct CDR3 sequences, 9.2% of them seen just once. This material consisted of whole blood, taken in connection with sensitization to the hapten diphenylcyclopropenone (DPC). These receptors originate from a middle-aged woman with alopecia areata. Some clones in this sample may be carry-over from other donors' samples.

In this sample, this clonotype turned up many times. The rearrangement uses TRBV7-2 and TRBJ2-3; a possible D gene is TRBD1 (6 bases). This CDR3 spans 15 amino acids. Germline CDR1 and CDR2: SGHTA and FQGNSA. Trimming cost V 2 bases and J 4 bases, with 13 bases left between them. The CDR3 DNA is TGTGCCAGCAGCTTAAGTGGGGGCCGGTCAGATACGCAGTATTTT. Translating gives CASSLSGGRSDTQYF.

About this clonotype: A much larger clonotype is one base distant, so this may be a read error. The chain is built from TRBV12-3 or TRBV12-4 and TRBJ1-2; no definite D call. The CDR3 has 11 residues. Trimming pared 7 bases from V and 8 bases from J, leaving 11 bases between. The CDR3 region has the DNA TGTGCCAGCATCGTCGACTTAGGCTACACCTTC. As protein: CASIVDLGYTF.

This sequence joins TRBV7-9 and TRBJ1-1; D not resolved. The CDR3 has 13 residues. Germline V gives CDR1 SEHNR, CDR2 FQNEAQ (reference sequence). V lost 1 base to trimming and J lost 7 bases, with 10 bases between them. The CDR3 DNA sequence: TGTGCCAGCAGCTTAGGGATAGTAGGTGAAGCTTTCTTT. Protein: CASSLGIVGEAFF. Based on the CDR3 plus reference TRBV7-9 and TRBJ1-1, the full variable domain is DTGVSQNPRHKITKRGQNVTFRCDPISEHNRLYWYRQTLGQGPEFLTYFQNEAQLEKSRLLSDRFSAERPKGSFSTLEIQRTEQGDSAMYLCASSLGIVGEAFFGQGTRLTVV.

This clonotype was found many times. The V gene is TRBV7-2, the J gene TRBJ2-3; 11 nucleotides align to TRBD2. The germline CDR1 and CDR2 sequences are SGHTA and FQGNSA. V shed 1 base, J shed 5 bases, and the junction held 5 bases outside the gene matches. The CDR3 has 16 amino acids. The CDR3 protein is CASSLGVAGGQDTQYF. The CDR3 nucleotides are TGTGCCAGCAGCTTAGGGGTAGCGGGGGGGCAAGATACGCAGTATTTT.

In its sample, this clonotype is medium-sized (0.01 to 0.1%). The rearrangement uses TRBV7-2 and TRBJ2-1; TRBD2 matches at 14 bases. CDR1 is SGHTA and CDR2 is FQGNSA in the germline V gene. The CDR3 spans 19 residues. V was clipped by 3 bases and J by 0 bases; unmatched bases: 7. The CDR3 region is CASSFGLAGGLSSYNEQFF. The CDR3 DNA is TGTGCCAGCAGCTTTGGACTAGCGGGGGGCCTTAGCTCCTACAATGAGCAGTTCTTC.

This clonotype was recorded many times. The V and J genes are TRBV6-2 or TRBV6-3 and TRBJ2-7, with D tentatively TRBD1 or TRBD2 (7 bases each). Per the germline V gene, CDR1 is MNHEY and CDR2 is SVGEGT. Deletions cut 5 bases from V and 2 bases from J, with 16 bases between. There are 15 residues in the CDR3. DNA of the CDR3: TGTGCCAGCAGTCAACAGGGGAGGGGGCCCTACGAGCAGTACTTC. It specifies CASSQQGRGPYEQYF.

This chain uses TRBV5-1 with TRBJ2-1, with D perhaps matching TRBD2 (5 bases). CDR3 length: 13 residues. CDR1 is SGHRS, CDR2 YFSETQ, per germline. V lost 4 bases and J 8 bases, leaving 13 bases between the germline ends. The CDR3 loop is CASSLSLADEQFF. The CDR3 coding sequence is TGCGCCAGCAGCCTGAGCCTAGCCGATGAGCAGTTCTTC.

This clonotype has at least ten counts. CDR3 nucleotides: TGCGCCAGCCGTCCGGGACAGGGCCCCTACGAGCAGTACTTC. Its protein is CASRPGQGPYEQYF. The chain uses TRBV5-1 and TRBJ2-7; TRBD1 agrees at 9 bases. The CDR3 has 14 amino acids. The trim removed 7 bases at V and 2 bases at J, leaving 7 bases unmatched. In germline, CDR1 is SGHRS, CDR2 YFSETQ. Combining the CDR3 with reference TRBV5-1 and TRBJ2-7 gives the whole variable domain KAGVTQTPRYLIKTRGQQVTLSCSPISGHRSVSWYQQTPGQGLQFLFEYFSETQRNKGNFPGRFSGRQFSNSRSEMNVSTLELGDSALYLCASRPGQGPYEQYFGPGTRLTVT.

This clonotype was detected a few times. J is TRBJ1-2 and V is TRBV29-1; 8 positions agree with TRBD1. Germline V lookup: CDR1 SQVTM, CDR2 ANQGSEA. V was clipped by 7 bases and J by 0 bases; unmatched bases: 4. CDR3 length equals 13 residues. The DNA for the CDR3 is TGCAGCGCGTACAGGGGGTCTAACTATGGCTACACCTTC. It codes for CSAYRGSNYGYTF.

V gene TRBV20-1 combines with J gene TRBJ2-5, with D possibly matching TRBD1 (5 bases). The CDR3 is 12 amino acids. CDR1 and CDR2 from the germline V gene are DFQATT and SNEGSKA (reference sequence). Trimming removed 7 bases from V and 5 bases from J, with 14 bases in between. The CDR3 DNA reads TGCAGTGGGAGTCCTTCAGGGGAGACCCAGTACTTC. This codes for CSGSPSGETQYF.

Only one count was recorded for this clonotype. This chain links TRBV6-1 with TRBJ2-5; no clear D. This CDR3 is 10 amino acids long. Germline V gene sequence: CDR1 MNHNS, CDR2 SASEGT. V gave up 6 bases and J gave up 5 bases, with 4 bases separating them. CDR3: CASREETQYF. For the CDR3, the DNA is TGTGCCAGCAGGGAGGAGACCCAGTACTTC.

This clonotype was observed a few times. V usage is TRBV12-3 or TRBV12-4 and J usage is TRBJ2-5, with TRBD2 identical over 12 bases. With V trimmed by 5 bases and J by 1 base, 5 bases remained unmatched. The CDR3 totals 16 residues. The CDR3 DNA is TGTGCCAGCAGTGGGCAACTAGCGGGGGGCCAAGAGACCCAGTACTTC. Translated, it gives CASSGQLAGGQETQYF.

Only a few counts were recorded for this clonotype. The chain is built from TRBV9 and TRBJ1-1; D is undetermined. Trimming removed 0 bases from V and 1 base from J, with 10 bases in between. The germline V gene encodes CDR1 SGDLS and CDR2 YYNGEE. This CDR3 region has 15 residues. CDR3 bases: TGTGCCAGCAGCGTAGGCTGGTCCCGGAACACTGAAGCTTTCTTT. Translation: CASSVGWSRNTEAFF.

Many counts were recorded for this clonotype. V and J are TRBV24-1 and TRBJ1-3; D is ambiguous. Germline values: CDR1 KGHDR, CDR2 SFDVKD. The CDR3 totals 17 residues. Trimming removed 3 bases from V and 0 bases from J, with 14 bases in between. The CDR3 region has the DNA TGTGCCACCAGTGATACACCTTCCTCAGGCTCTGGAAACACCATATATTTT. This sequence encodes CATSDTPSSGSGNTIYF.

This clonotype has just a few counts. The J gene is TRBJ2-1, the V gene TRBV12-3 or TRBV12-4, with D perhaps matching TRBD1 or TRBD2 (5 bases each). The CDR3 consists of 13 residues. The V end was cut by 4 bases, the J end by 7 bases, with 11 bases between. Here the CDR3 DNA reads TGTGCCAGCAGTTCCGGGGCGCGGAATGAGCAGTTCTTC. Amino acids: CASSSGARNEQFF.

This chain uses TRBV4-2 with TRBJ1-2; the match to TRBD1 covers 8 bases. This CDR3 is 15 amino acids long. Germline V gives CDR1 LGHNA, CDR2 YNFKEQ. With V trimmed by 4 bases and J by 1 base, 5 bases remained unmatched. CDR3 amino acids: CASSPQGANNYGYTF. The CDR3 DNA reads TGTGCCAGCAGCCCTCAGGGGGCGAATAACTATGGCTACACCTTC.

The sample holds a few counts of this clonotype. The chain has TRBV5-5 and TRBJ1-5; perhaps TRBD1 as D (6 bases). The CDR3 is 16 amino acids. V dropped 4 bases and J dropped 0 bases, with 14 bases sitting between them. Germline V gives CDR1 SGHKS, CDR2 YYEKEE (reference sequence). CDR3 region: CASSVSGAYSNQPQHF. The CDR3, as DNA: TGTGCCAGCAGCGTTTCGGGGGCTTATAGCAATCAGCCCCAGCATTTT. The variable domain in full, completed from reference TRBV5-5 and TRBJ1-5, reads DAGVTQSPTHLIKTRGQQVTLRCSPISGHKSVSWYQQVLGQGPQFIFQYYEKEERGRGNFPDRFSARQFPNYSSELNVNALLLGDSALYLCASSVSGAYSNQPQHFGDGTRLSIL.

This clonotype was counted many times. This chain uses TRBV28 with TRBJ1-5; no firm D call. The CDR3 runs to 12 residues. Germline values: CDR1 MDHEN, CDR2 SYDVKM. The V gene lost 3 bases and the J gene lost 4 bases, with 4 bases spanning the gap. CDR3 in DNA: TGTGCCAGCAGTTTCCGGAATCAGCCCCAGCATTTT. It translates to CASSFRNQPQHF.

This chain links TRBV3-1 with TRBJ2-3; 8 nucleotides match TRBD2. CDR3 length equals 15 residues. V lost 0 bases to trimming and J lost 1 base; unmatched junction nucleotides: 0. Germline V gives CDR1 LGHDT, CDR2 YNNKEL (reference sequence). The CDR3 DNA follows: TGTGCCAGCAGCCAAGAAGCGGGGGGCACAGATACGCAGTATTTT. It translates to CASSQEAGGTDTQYF.

There are many counts of this clonotype. This chain joins TRBV20-1 and TRBJ1-2; D gene ambiguous. With 0 bases removed from V and 1 base from J, the gap between germline ends came to 9 bases. The germline gives CDR1 DFQATT, CDR2 SNEGSKA (reference sequence). The length of the CDR3 is 14 residues. In DNA form, the CDR3 reads TGCAGTGCTAGAGATCTAGGCAGTAACTATGGCTACACCTTC. Translated, it gives CSARDLGSNYGYTF.

This clonotype appeared a few times. V and J are TRBV7-2 and TRBJ2-7, with 8 positions matching TRBD2. After removal of 4 bases from V and 7 bases from J, the junction contained 15 bases not matched to a gene. The CDR3 is made up of 16 amino acids. CDR1 is SGHTA and CDR2 is FQGNSA in the germline V gene. The CDR3: CASSSASRGGRKEQYF. CDR3 DNA: TGTGCCAGCAGCTCAGCCAGCCGGGGGGGCCGGAAAGAGCAGTACTTC.

The chain recombines TRBV28 with TRBJ2-4; possibly TRBD2 for D (8 bases). The CDR3 covers 14 residues. Trimming shortened V by 4 bases and J by 9 bases, and 16 bases separated the two germline ends. Germline V gene sequence: CDR1 MDHEN, CDR2 SYDVKM. The CDR3 protein is CASSSGGAGGIQYF. CDR3 nucleotides: TGTGCCAGCAGTTCCGGGGGGGCAGGGGGCATTCAGTACTTC. The whole variable domain, filled in from reference TRBV28 and TRBJ2-4, reads DVKVTQSSRYLVKRTGEKVFLECVQDMDHENMFWYRQDPGLGLRLIYFSYDVKMKEKGDIPEGYSVSREKKERFSLILESASTNQTSMYLCASSSGGAGGIQYFGAGTRLSVL.

The chain joins TRBV12-3 or TRBV12-4 to TRBJ1-5, with D possibly matching TRBD1 (5 bases). This CDR3 comprises 15 residues. Trimming shortened V by 6 bases and J by 3 bases, and 15 bases separated the two germline ends. CDR3 DNA sequence: TGTGCCAGCAGCCCCGGGACCGACAACAATCAGCCCCAGCATTTT. Its protein product is CASSPGTDNNQPQHF.

Ten or more counts support this clonotype. This chain joins TRBV5-1 and TRBJ2-4; D gene uncertain. Germline V gene lookup returns CDR1 SGHRS and CDR2 YFSETQ. The ends were cut back, 2 bases at V and 2 bases at J, with 8 bases in the middle. The CDR3 sequence is 14 residues long. CDR3 nucleotides: TGCGCCAGCAGCTTAAGGGAAACCAAAAACATTCAGTACTTC. Protein product: CASSLRETKNIQYF.

This rearrangement joins TRBV28 to TRBJ2-7; D remains unclear. There are 16 residues in the CDR3. V lost 4 bases to trimming and J lost 1 base, with 17 bases between them. Per the germline V gene, CDR1 is MDHEN and CDR2 is SYDVKM. This chain's CDR3 is CASSSRALTQSYEQYF. As DNA, the CDR3 is TGTGCCAGCAGTTCCCGGGCGCTTACCCAATCCTACGAGCAGTACTTC.

This clonotype was seen many times. The chain carries TRBV12-3 or TRBV12-4 and TRBJ2-2; D unresolved. CDR3 size: 13 residues. The ends were cut back, 2 bases at V and 2 bases at J, with 3 bases in the middle. CDR3 in DNA: TGTGCCAGCAGTTTAATAAACACCGGGGAGCTGTTTTTT. It is translated as CASSLINTGELFF.

This clonotype occurred a few times. The rearrangement links TRBV7-3 to TRBJ1-1; TRBD1 matches 9 bases. V trimming: 5 bases; J trimming: 4 bases; junction bases outside the gene matches: 11. The CDR3 has 16 amino acids. Per germline, CDR1 SGHTA and CDR2 FQGTGA. The CDR3 spells CASSRQGQGRGTEAFF. The CDR3 DNA follows: TGTGCCAGCAGCCGCCAGGGACAGGGTCGGGGCACTGAAGCTTTCTTT.

CDR3 residues: CASSEGSYNQPQHF. DNA of the CDR3: TGTGCCAGCAGTGAGGGCAGCTACAATCAGCCCCAGCATTTT. V and J are TRBV2 and TRBJ1-5; D is unresolved. V lost 3 bases and J lost 3, with 9 bases in between. The CDR3 covers 14 residues. The germline V gene has CDR1 SNHLY and CDR2 FYNNEI.

At least ten counts were recorded for this clonotype. The chain is built from TRBV2 and TRBJ2-1, with 8 bases lining up with TRBD2. Germline lookup yields CDR1 SNHLY and CDR2 FYNNEI. The CDR3 runs 15 residues. Trimming at V came to 8 bases and at J to 4 bases, leaving 10 bases not matched to a gene. The CDR3 is CASVHRRGGYNEQFF. Written as DNA, the CDR3 is TGTGCCAGCGTCCACCGACGGGGGGGATACAATGAGCAGTTCTTC.